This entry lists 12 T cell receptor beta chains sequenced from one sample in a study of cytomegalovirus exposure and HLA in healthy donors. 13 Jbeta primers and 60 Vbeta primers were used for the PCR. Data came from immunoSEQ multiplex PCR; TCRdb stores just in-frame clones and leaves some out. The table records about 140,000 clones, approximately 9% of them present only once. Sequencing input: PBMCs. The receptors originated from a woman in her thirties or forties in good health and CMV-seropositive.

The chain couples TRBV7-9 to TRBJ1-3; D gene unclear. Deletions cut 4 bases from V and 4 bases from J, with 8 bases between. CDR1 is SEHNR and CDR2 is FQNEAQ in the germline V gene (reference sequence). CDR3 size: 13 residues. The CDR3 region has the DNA TGTGCCAGCAGCTCCCTTCTGGGAAACACCATATATTTT. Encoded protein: CASSSLLGNTIYF.

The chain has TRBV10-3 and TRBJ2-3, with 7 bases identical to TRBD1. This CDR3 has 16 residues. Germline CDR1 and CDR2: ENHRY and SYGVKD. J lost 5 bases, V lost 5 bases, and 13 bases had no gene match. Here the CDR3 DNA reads TGTGCCATCAGTCCACTACAGGGGTGGGTGAAAGATACGCAGTATTTT. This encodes CAISPLQGWVKDTQYF.

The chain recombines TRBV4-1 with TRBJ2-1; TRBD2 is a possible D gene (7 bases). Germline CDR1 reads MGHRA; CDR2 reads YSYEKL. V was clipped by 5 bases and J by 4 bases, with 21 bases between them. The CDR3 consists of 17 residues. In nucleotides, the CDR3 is TGCGCCAGCAGCGCCCGGATGGGAGGGACACTATACAATGAGCAGTTCTTC. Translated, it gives CASSARMGGTLYNEQFF.

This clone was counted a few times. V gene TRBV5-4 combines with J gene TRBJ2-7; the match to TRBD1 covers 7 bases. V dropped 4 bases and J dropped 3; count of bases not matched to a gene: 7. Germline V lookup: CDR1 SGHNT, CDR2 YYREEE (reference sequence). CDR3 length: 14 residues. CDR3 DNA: TGTGCCAGCAGCGTGGCCCGGACAGGCTACGAGCAGTACTTC. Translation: CASSVARTGYEQYF.

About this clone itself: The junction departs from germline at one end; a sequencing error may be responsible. CDR3 nucleotide sequence: TGTGCCAGCAGCCCGGCATCAGGGGTCAGCACTGAAGCTTCCTTT. It encodes CASSPASGVSTEASF. V and J are TRBV7-9 and TRBJ1-1, with D perhaps TRBD1 (6 bases). CDR3 length: 15 residues. The germline V gene encodes CDR1 SEHNR and CDR2 FQNEAQ (reference sequence).

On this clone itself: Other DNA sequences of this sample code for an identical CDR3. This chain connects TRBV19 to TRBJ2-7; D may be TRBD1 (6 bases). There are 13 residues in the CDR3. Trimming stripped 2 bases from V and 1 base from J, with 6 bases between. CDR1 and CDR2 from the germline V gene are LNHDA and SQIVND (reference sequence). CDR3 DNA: TGTGCCAGTAGTATAACAGGGTCCTACGAGCAGTACTTC. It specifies CASSITGSYEQYF.

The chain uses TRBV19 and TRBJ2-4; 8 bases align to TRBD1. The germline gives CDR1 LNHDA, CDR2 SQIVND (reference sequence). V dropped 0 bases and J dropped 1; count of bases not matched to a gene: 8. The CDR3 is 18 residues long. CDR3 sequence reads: CASSIDPRGLGAKNIQYF. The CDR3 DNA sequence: TGTGCCAGTAGTATAGATCCCAGGGGGCTCGGGGCCAAAAACATTCAGTACTTC.

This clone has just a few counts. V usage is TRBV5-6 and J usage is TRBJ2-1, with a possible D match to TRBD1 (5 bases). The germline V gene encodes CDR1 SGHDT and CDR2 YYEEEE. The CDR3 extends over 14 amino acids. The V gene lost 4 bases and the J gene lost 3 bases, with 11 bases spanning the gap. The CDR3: CASSAQGFYNEQFF. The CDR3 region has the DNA TGTGCCAGCAGCGCCCAGGGTTTCTACAATGAGCAGTTCTTC.

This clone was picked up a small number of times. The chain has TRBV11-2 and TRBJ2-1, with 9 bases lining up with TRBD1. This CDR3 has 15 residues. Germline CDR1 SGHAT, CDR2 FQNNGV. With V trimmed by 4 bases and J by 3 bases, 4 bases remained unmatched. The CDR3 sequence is CASSWGTGYYNEQFF. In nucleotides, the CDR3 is TGTGCCAGCAGCTGGGGGACAGGGTACTACAATGAGCAGTTCTTC.

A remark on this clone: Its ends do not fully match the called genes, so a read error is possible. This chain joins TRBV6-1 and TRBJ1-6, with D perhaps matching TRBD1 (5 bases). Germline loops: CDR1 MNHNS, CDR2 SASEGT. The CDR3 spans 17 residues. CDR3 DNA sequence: TGTGCCAGCAGTAAAGCCGGGAGCGGGACGAGTAATTCACCCCTCCACTTT. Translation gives CASSKAGSGTSNSPLHF.

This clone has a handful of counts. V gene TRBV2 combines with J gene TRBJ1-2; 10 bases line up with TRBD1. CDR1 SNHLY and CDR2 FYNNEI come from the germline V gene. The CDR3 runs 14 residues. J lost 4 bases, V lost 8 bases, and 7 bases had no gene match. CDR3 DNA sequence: TGTGCCAGCCGACGACAGGGGGCCCGCTATGGCTACACCTTC. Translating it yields CASRRQGARYGYTF.

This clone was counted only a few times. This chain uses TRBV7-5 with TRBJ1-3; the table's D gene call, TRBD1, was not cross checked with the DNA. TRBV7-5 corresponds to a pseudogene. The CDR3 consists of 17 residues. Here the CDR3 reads CVRSFGGRGLTGNTIYF. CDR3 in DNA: TGTGTCAGAAGCTTTGGAGGCAGGGGATTAACCGGAAACACCATATATTTT.